This passage covers 18 T cell receptor beta chains from one sample sequenced in a study of regulatory T cells in long-lasting Graves disease. Investigators prepared the TCR beta libraries by applying iRepertoire HTBI primers and Arm-PCR of CDR3 regions. TCRdb ran MiXCR on the multiplex PCR reads and lists one entry per CDR3 protein. This table has 380,000 or so distinct CDR3 sequences, about 17% appearing once. The time point is: newly diagnosed GD, antithyroid drugs for less than 3 months. PBMC RNA served as the TCR library source. These data were also filed under a second study, of T cells in Graves' hyperthyroidism and ophthalmopathy.

Material: peripheral blood mononuclear cells (PBMCs), obtained at new diagnosis, from a patient treated with antithyroid drugs. All receptors come from a woman aged 18-29 years with Graves disease.

This clonotype was observed at least ten times. The gene calls are TRBV2 and TRBJ2-7; D unclear. The germline V gene encodes CDR1 SNHLY and CDR2 FYNNEI. V lost 7 bases, J lost 0 bases, and 13 bases lay in between. The CDR3 has 14 amino acids. For the CDR3, the DNA is TGTGCCAGCACCGATGATCAATCCTCCTACGAGCAGTACTTC. Residues: CASTDDQSSYEQYF.

This clonotype came up a few times. This chain connects TRBV9 to TRBJ2-5, with TRBD2 identical over 12 bases. V dropped 3 bases and J dropped 5; count of bases not matched to a gene: 5. Germline values: CDR1 SGDLS, CDR2 YYNGEE. The CDR3 runs 15 residues. For the CDR3, the DNA is TGTGCCAGCAGCGCTAGCGGGGGGGCCCGGGAGACCCAGTACTTC. It specifies CASSASGGARETQYF.

The CDR3, as DNA: TGTGCCACCAGCATAACTAGCGGGAGTCGTAGGGAGCTGTTTTTT. Translated: CATSITSGSRRELFF. This rearrangement joins TRBV15 to TRBJ2-2; 11 nucleotides align to TRBD2. Germline lookup yields CDR1 LNHNV and CDR2 YYDKDF (reference sequence). J gave up 9 bases and V 4 bases, and 7 bases lay outside the gene matches. The CDR3 runs 15 residues.

This clonotype was seen a few times. A much larger clone sits a single nucleotide away, making a read error possible. V is TRBV6-2 or TRBV6-3 and J is TRBJ2-7; 12 nucleotides line up with TRBD2. Germline CDR1 is MNHEY and CDR2 is SVGEGT. Trimming cost V 8 bases and J 3 bases; bases outside gene matches: 2. CDR3 length equals 13 residues. The CDR3 protein is CASATSGGYEQYF. The DNA for the CDR3 is TGTGCCAGCGCGACTAGCGGGGGCTACGAGCAGTACTTC.

This clonotype has a count of ten or more. This chain links TRBV4-1 with TRBJ2-1, with TRBD2 matching 11 bases. Trimming took 1 base from V and 4 from J; bases not matched to a gene: 3. Germline V gene lookup returns CDR1 MGHRA and CDR2 YSYEKL. The CDR3 is 16 residues long. As DNA, the CDR3 is TGCGCCAGCAGCCAAGCGACTAGCGGGGAGTACAATGAGCAGTTCTTC. As protein: CASSQATSGEYNEQFF.

V gene TRBV9 combines with J gene TRBJ1-2, with D unclear. V was clipped by 4 bases and J by 8 bases, with 12 bases between them. The germline V gene has CDR1 SGDLS and CDR2 YYNGEE. CDR3 size: 12 residues. The CDR3 loop is CASSPKDHGYTF. CDR3 sequence (DNA): TGTGCCAGCAGCCCCAAGGATCACGGCTACACCTTC.

This clonotype was seen at least ten times. The V and J genes are TRBV29-1 and TRBJ2-7; 7 bases match TRBD2. Germline V CDR1 and CDR2: SQVTM, ANQGSEA. The V segment lost 5 bases and the J segment 4 bases; nucleotides outside the gene matches: 5. The CDR3 length is 12 residues. CDR3 coding DNA: TGCAGCGTTTCGGGGGGTCGGTACGAGCAGTACTTC. Its protein is CSVSGGRYEQYF.

Points on this clonotype: A much larger clone is a single base away; this may be a read error. V is TRBV28 and J is TRBJ2-7; maybe TRBD1 (6 bases). V gave up 5 bases and J gave up 4 bases, with 21 bases separating them. This CDR3 is built from 16 residues. The germline V gene has CDR1 MDHEN and CDR2 SYDVKM. CDR3 region: CASSPWGKGDMYEQYF. CDR3 sequence (DNA): TGTGCCAGCAGTCCGTGGGGCAAGGGGGACATGTACGAGCAGTACTTC.

This clonotype has just a few counts. The gene calls are TRBV19 and TRBJ1-1; D ambiguous. The CDR3 consists of 15 residues. The germline V gene has CDR1 LNHDA and CDR2 SQIVND (reference sequence). V gave up 3 bases and J gave up 0 bases, with 11 bases separating them. CDR3 protein: CASSILGGVNTEAFF. The CDR3 nucleotides are TGTGCCAGTAGTATTTTAGGAGGAGTGAACACTGAAGCTTTCTTT.

This clonotype was counted many times. The chain joins TRBV20-1 to TRBJ1-1; 11 nucleotides line up with TRBD1. CDR1 DFQATT and CDR2 SNEGSKA come from the germline V gene (reference sequence). Trimming took 4 bases from V and 0 from J; bases not matched to a gene: 13. The CDR3 is 18 residues long. The chain's CDR3 is CSATSGGQGGALNTEAFF. CDR3 DNA: TGCAGTGCTACCTCGGGGGGACAGGGGGGAGCCCTGAACACTGAAGCTTTCTTT.

This clonotype was picked up many times. J is TRBJ2-3 and V is TRBV18; no reliable D call. The length of the CDR3 is 16 residues. The germline gives CDR1 KGHSH, CDR2 LQKENI. V gave up 4 bases and J gave up 2 bases, with 16 bases separating them. The chain's CDR3 is CASSRARGLYTDTQYF. The CDR3 nucleotides are TGTGCCAGCTCACGGGCACGTGGGCTATACACAGATACGCAGTATTTT. The entire variable domain, with the rest obtained from reference TRBV18 and TRBJ2-3, is as follows: NAGVMQNPRHLVRRRGQEARLRCSPMKGHSHVYWYRQLPEEGLKFMVYLQKENIIDESGMPKERFSAEFPKEGPSILRIQQVVRGDSAAYFCASSRARGLYTDTQYFGPGTRLTVL.

This clonotype was counted many times. The gene calls are TRBV6-9 and TRBJ2-7; possibly TRBD2 for D (6 bases). Trimming removed 3 bases at V and 2 bases at J, with 14 bases between. The V gene's germline CDR1 is MNHGY and CDR2 SVAAGI. The CDR3 sequence is 15 residues long. CDR3 protein: CASSYSGGITYEQYF. CDR3 in DNA: TGTGCCAGCAGTTACTCTGGGGGGATTACCTACGAGCAGTACTTC.

In this sample, this clonotype turned up many times. The J gene is TRBJ2-5, the V gene TRBV6-5; a weak D match, TRBD1 (6 bases). The CDR3 covers 13 residues. Trimming took off 4 bases at V and 5 bases at J, with 11 bases between the two ends. Germline V gene sequence: CDR1 MNHEY, CDR2 SVGAGI. The DNA of the CDR3 is TGTGCCAGCAGTTCCAGGGGTAGGGAGACCCAGTACTTC. Encoded protein: CASSSRGRETQYF.

There are many counts of this clonotype. The J gene is TRBJ1-1, the V gene TRBV18, with D possibly being TRBD1 (5 bases). This CDR3 contains 14 residues. Germline V gives CDR1 KGHSH, CDR2 LQKENI. Between the trimmed V and J ends, which lost 8 bases and 1 base, there was a span of 14 bases. Written as DNA, the CDR3 is TGTGCCAGCACATCAGACGGACAGAACACTGAAGCTTTCTTT. It yields the protein CASTSDGQNTEAFF.

The rearrangement uses TRBV4-2 and TRBJ2-7; the match to TRBD2 covers 8 bases. Unmatched junction bases numbered 11, after V lost 4 bases and J lost 3 bases. Germline V gives CDR1 LGHNA, CDR2 YNFKEQ. This CDR3 spans 16 amino acids. The CDR3 here is CASSPGGSGTHYEQYF. DNA for the CDR3: TGTGCCAGCAGCCCTGGGGGTAGCGGGACCCACTACGAGCAGTACTTC.

This clonotype appeared many times. The chain joins TRBV12-3 or TRBV12-4 to TRBJ2-1; D is undetermined. The CDR3 is 14 amino acids. Trimming stripped 6 bases from V and 2 bases from J, with 11 bases between. Written as DNA, the CDR3 is TGTGCCAGCAGACGCAAGGGCCCCTACAATGAGCAGTTCTTC. This sequence encodes CASRRKGPYNEQFF.

This clonotype was seen a handful of times. The V gene is TRBV19, the J gene TRBJ2-2; the match to TRBD2 covers 8 bases. The germline gives CDR1 LNHDA, CDR2 SQIVND (reference sequence). Trimming removed 6 bases from V and 1 base from J; junction bases left unmatched: 10. The CDR3 is 17 amino acids. The CDR3 DNA reads TGTGCCAGTAGGGGGCCGGGGCTAGCGGGGAACACCGGGGAGCTGTTTTTT. It is translated as CASRGPGLAGNTGELFF.

This clonotype was detected many times. The chain has TRBV27 and TRBJ1-5; 8 bases agree with TRBD1. The CDR3 has 17 amino acids. CDR1 is MNHEY and CDR2 is SMNVEV in the germline V gene (reference sequence). V dropped 4 bases and J dropped 0; count of bases not matched to a gene: 8. The CDR3 DNA is TGTGCCAGCAGTTCTCGACAGGGGCCATATAGCAATCAGCCCCAGCATTTT. Amino acid sequence: CASSSRQGPYSNQPQHF.